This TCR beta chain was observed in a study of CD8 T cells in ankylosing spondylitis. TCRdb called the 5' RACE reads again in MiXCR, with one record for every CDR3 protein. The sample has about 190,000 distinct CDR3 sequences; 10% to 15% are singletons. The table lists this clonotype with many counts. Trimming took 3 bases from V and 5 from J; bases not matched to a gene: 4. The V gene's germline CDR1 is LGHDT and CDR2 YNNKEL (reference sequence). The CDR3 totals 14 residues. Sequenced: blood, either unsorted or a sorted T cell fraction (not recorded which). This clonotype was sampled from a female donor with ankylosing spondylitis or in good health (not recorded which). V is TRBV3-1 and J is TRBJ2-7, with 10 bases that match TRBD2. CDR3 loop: CASSHPGTSDEQYF. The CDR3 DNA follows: TGTGCCAGCAGCCACCCCGGGACTAGCGACGAGCAGTACTTC.